Below, one T cell receptor (beta chain) is given with its context. Antigen: not known. The data originate from a study of cytomegalovirus exposure and HLA in healthy donors. The wider study: Unique TCR beta sequences numbering around 110 million came from 150 million to 200 million T cells in an earlier analysis.

After removal of 3 bases from V and 6 bases from J, the junction contained 7 bases not matched to a gene. The CDR3 extends over 14 amino acids. Germline-derived CDR1 and CDR2 are LNHDA and SQIVND (reference sequence). Broader study findings: Only CMV serostatus was available as immune exposure information. Some V segments could not be told apart, so they were left out, TRBV6-2 and TRBV6-3 among them. A link between a missense DCLRE1C variant and TCR beta V- and J-gene trimming emerged from a later analysis.

PCR used 60 Vbeta primers and 13 Jbeta primers. Repertoires were generated with immunoSEQ multiplex PCR, while TCRdb's copy carries only in-frame clones and drops some. The sample lists 150,000 to 200,000 clones; around 83% were seen once. The sequenced sample was PBMCs. This chain joins TRBV19 and TRBJ2-7; 8 bases line up with TRBD1. The receptor comes from a male donor in good health and CMV-seropositive. The DNA for the CDR3 is TGTGCCAGTAGTATCGGGACAGGTCTAGGCGAGCAGTACTTC. Amino acids: CASSIGTGLGEQYF.